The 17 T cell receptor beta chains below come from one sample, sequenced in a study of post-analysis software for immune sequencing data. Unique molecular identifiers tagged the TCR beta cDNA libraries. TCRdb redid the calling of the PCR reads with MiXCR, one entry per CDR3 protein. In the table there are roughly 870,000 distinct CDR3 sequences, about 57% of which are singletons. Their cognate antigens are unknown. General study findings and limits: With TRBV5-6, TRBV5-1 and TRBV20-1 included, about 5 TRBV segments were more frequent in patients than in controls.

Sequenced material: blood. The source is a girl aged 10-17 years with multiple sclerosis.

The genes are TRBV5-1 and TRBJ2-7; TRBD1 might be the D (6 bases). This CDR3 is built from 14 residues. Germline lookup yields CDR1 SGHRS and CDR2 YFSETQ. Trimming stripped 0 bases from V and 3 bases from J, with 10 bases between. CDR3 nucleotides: TGCGCCAGCAGCTTGGGGCAGGGGAACTACGAGCAGTACTTC. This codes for CASSLGQGNYEQYF.

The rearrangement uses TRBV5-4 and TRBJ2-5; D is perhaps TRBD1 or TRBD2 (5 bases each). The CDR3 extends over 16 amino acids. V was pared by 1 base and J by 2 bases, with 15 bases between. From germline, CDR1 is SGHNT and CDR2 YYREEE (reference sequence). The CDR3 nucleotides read TGTGCCAGCAGCTTGCCCCCGGGGAAGGGGCAAGAGACCCAGTACTTC. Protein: CASSLPPGKGQETQYF.

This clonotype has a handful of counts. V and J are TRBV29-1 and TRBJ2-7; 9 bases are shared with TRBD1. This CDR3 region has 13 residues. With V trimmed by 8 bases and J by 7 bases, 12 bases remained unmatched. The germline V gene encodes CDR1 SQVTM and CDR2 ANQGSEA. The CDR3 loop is CSTTGGSRLEQYF. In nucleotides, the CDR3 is TGCAGCACAACAGGGGGCAGTCGCTTGGAGCAGTACTTC.

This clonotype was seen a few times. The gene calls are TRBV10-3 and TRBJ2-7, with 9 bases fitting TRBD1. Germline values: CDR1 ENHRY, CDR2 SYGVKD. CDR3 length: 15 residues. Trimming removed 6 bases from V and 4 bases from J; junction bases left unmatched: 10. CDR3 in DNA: TGTGCCATCAGCCCTCGACAGGGGGAGGGGTACGAGCAGTACTTC. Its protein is CAISPRQGEGYEQYF.

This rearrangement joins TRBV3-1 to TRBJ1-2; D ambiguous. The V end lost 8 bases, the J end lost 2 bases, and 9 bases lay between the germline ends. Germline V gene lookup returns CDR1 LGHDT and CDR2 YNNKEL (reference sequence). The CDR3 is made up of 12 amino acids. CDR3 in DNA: TGTGCCAGCGCAGATATAAACTATGGCTACACCTTC. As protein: CASADINYGYTF. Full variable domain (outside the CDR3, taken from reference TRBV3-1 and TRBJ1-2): DTAVSQTPKYLVTQMGNDKSIKCEQNLGHDTMYWYKQDSKKFLKIMFSYNNKELIINETVPNRFSPKSPDKAHLNLHINSLELGDSAVYFCASADINYGYTFGSGTRLTVV.

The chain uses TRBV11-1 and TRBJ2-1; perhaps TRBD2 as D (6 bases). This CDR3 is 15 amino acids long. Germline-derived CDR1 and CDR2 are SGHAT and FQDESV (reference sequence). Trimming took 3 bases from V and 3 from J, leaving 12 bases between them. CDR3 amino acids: CASSFLAGLYNEQFF. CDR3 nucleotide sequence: TGTGCCAGCAGCTTTCTTGCGGGACTCTACAATGAGCAGTTCTTC.

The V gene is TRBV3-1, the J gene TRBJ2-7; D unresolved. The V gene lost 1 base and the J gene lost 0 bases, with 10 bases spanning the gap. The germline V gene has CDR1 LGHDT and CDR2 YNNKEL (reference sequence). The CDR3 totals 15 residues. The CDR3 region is CASSQGHTGSYEQYF. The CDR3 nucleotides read TGTGCCAGCAGCCAAGGTCATACGGGCTCCTACGAGCAGTACTTC.

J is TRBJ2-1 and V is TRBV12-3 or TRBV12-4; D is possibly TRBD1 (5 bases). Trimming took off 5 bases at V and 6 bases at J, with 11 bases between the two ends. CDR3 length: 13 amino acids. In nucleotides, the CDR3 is TGTGCCAGCAGTAGGGGCCTCCCCAATGAGCAGTTCTTC. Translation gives CASSRGLPNEQFF.

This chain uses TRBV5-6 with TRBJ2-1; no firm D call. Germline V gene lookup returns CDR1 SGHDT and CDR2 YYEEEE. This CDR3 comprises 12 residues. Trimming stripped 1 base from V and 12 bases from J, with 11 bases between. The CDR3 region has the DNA TGTGCCAGCAGCTTGTCGGCCCCGCGGCAGTTCTTC. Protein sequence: CASSLSAPRQFF. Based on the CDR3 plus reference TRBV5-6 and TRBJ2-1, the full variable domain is DAGVTQSPTHLIKTRGQQVTLRCSPKSGHDTVSWYQQALGQGPQFIFQYYEEEERQRGNFPDRFSGHQFPNYSSELNVNALLLGDSALYLCASSLSAPRQFFGPGTRLTVL.

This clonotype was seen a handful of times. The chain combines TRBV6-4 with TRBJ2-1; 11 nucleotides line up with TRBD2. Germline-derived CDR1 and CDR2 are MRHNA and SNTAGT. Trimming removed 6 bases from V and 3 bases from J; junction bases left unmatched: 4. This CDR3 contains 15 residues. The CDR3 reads CASSPSGGRYNEQFF. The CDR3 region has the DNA TGTGCCAGCAGCCCTAGCGGGGGGCGCTACAATGAGCAGTTCTTC.

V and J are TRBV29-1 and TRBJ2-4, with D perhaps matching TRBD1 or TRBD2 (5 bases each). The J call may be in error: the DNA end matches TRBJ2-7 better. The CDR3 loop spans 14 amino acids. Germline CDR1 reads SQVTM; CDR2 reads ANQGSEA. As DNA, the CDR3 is TGCAGCGCCGCTAGACCGGGACCGAACTACGAGCAGTACTTC. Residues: CSAARPGPNYEQYF.

CDR3 sequence (DNA): TGTGCCAGCAGCTTAGCTAGCGGAGACAGCTCCTACGAGCAGTACTTC. Amino acid sequence: CASSLASGDSSYEQYF. J is TRBJ2-7 and V is TRBV7-2; possibly TRBD2 for D (6 bases). The CDR3 is 16 amino acids. Germline CDR1 SGHTA, CDR2 FQGNSA. Trimming removed 0 bases from V and 0 bases from J, with 12 bases in between.

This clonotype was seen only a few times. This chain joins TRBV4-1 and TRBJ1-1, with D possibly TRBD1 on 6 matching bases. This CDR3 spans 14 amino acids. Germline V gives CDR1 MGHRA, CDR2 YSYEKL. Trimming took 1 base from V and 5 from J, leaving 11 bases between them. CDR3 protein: CASSQVGGLTEAFF. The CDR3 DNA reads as TGCGCCAGCAGCCAAGTAGGGGGGCTGACTGAAGCTTTCTTT.

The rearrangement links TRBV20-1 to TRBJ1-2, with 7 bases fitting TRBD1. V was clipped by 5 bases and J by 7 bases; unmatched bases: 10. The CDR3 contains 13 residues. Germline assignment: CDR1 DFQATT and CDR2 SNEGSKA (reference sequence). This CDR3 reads CSAAEGTDFGYTF. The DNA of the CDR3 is TGCAGTGCTGCCGAAGGGACAGACTTTGGCTACACCTTC.

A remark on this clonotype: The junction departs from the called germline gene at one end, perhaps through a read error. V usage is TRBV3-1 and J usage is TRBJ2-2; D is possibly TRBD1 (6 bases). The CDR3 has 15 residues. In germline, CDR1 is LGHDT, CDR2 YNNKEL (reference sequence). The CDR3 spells CASSQDHRVTGELFF. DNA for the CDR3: TGTGCCAGCAGCCAAGATCACAGGGTCACCGGGGAGTTGTTTTTT.

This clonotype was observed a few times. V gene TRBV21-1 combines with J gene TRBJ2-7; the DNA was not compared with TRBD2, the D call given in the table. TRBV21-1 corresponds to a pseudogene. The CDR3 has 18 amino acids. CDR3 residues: CASSKAAFPWRDIDEQYF. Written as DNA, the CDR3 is TGTGCCAGCAGCAAAGCGGCCTTCCCTTGGAGGGATATCGACGAGCAGTACTTC.

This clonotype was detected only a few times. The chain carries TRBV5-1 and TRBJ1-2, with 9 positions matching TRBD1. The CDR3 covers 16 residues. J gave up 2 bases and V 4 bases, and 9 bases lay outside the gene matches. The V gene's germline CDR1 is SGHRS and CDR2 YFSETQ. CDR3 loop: CASSPLGDRENYGYTF. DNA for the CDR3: TGCGCCAGCAGCCCATTGGGGGACAGGGAGAACTATGGCTACACCTTC. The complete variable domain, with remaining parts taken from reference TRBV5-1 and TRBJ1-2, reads KAGVTQTPRYLIKTRGQQVTLSCSPISGHRSVSWYQQTPGQGLQFLFEYFSETQRNKGNFPGRFSGRQFSNSRSEMNVSTLELGDSALYLCASSPLGDRENYGYTFGSGTRLTVV.